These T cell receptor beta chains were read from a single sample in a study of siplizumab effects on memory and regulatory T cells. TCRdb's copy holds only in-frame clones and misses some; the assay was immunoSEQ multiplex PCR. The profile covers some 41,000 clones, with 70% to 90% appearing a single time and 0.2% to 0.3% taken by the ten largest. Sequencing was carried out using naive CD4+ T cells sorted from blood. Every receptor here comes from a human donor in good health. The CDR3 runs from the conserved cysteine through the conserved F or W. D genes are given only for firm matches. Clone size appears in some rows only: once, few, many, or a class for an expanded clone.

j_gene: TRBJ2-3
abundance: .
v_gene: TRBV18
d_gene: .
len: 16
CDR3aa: CASSPLAPSSTDTQYF
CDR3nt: TGTGCCAGCTCACCACTGGCCCCCTCTAGCACAGATACGCAGTATTTT

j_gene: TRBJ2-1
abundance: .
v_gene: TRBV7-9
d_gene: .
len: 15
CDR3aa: CASSLRSGEHNEQFF
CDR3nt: TGTGCCAGCAGCTTACGTTCAGGGGAACACAATGAGCAGTTCTTC

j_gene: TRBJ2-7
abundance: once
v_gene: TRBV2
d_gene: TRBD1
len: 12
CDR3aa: CASRLQGGEQYF
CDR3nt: TGTGCCAGCAGGTTACAGGGGGGCGAGCAGTACTTC

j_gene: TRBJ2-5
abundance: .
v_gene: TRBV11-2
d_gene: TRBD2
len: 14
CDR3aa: CASSFSGGAETQYF
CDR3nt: TGTGCCAGCAGCTTTAGCGGGGGGGCGGAGACCCAGTACTTC

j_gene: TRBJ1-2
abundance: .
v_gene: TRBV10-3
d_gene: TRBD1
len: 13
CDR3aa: CAISAQGADGYTF
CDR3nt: TGTGCCATATCGGCACAGGGGGCTGATGGCTACACCTTC

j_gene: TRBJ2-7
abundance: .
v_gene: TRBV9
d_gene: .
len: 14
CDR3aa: CASSVDGAWVEQYF
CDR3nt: TGTGCCAGCAGCGTAGACGGGGCATGGGTCGAGCAGTACTTC

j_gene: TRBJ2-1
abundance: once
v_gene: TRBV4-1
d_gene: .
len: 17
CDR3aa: CASSQTPDGSSYNEQFF
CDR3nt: TGCGCCAGCAGCCAGACCCCGGACGGAAGCTCCTACAATGAGCAGTTCTTC

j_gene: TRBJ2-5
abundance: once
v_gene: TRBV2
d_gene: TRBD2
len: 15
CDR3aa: CASSEAGTSGPPPYF
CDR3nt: TGTGCCAGCAGTGAAGCGGGGACTAGCGGGCCCCCCCCGTACTTC

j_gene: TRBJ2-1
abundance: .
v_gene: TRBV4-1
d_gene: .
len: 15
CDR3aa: CASSQEDSDYNEQFF
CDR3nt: TGCGCCAGCAGCCAAGAGGATAGCGACTACAATGAGCAGTTCTTC

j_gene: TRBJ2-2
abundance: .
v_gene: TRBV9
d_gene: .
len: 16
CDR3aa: CASSVTQEGISGELFF
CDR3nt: TGTGCCAGCAGCGTAACGCAAGAGGGGATATCCGGGGAGCTGTTTTTT

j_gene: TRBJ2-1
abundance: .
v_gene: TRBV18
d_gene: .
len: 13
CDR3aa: CASSPPSYNEQFF
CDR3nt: TGTGCCAGCTCACCACCCTCTTACAATGAGCAGTTCTTC

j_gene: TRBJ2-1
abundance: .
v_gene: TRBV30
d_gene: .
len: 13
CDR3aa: CAWSPGLYNEQFF
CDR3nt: TGTGCCTGGAGTCCGGGACTCTACAATGAGCAGTTCTTC

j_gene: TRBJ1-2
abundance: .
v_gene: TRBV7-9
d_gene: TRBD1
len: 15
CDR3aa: CASGGTEKLNYGYTF
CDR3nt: TGTGCCAGCGGCGGGACAGAGAAATTAAACTATGGCTACACCTTC

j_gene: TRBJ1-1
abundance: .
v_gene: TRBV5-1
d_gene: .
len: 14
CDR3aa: CASSLRVVGTEAFF
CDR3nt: TGCGCCAGCAGCTTAAGAGTCGTGGGCACTGAAGCTTTCTTT

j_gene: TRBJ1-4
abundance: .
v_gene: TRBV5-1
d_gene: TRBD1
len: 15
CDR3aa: CASSVTGPPGDRLFF
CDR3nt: TGCGCCAGCAGCGTGACAGGGCCACCGGGGGATAGACTGTTTTTT

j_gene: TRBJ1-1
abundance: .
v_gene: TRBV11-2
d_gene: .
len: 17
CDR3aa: CASSLMKGRPSNTEAFF
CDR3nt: TGTGCCAGCAGCTTAATGAAGGGCAGACCGTCGAACACTGAAGCTTTCTTT

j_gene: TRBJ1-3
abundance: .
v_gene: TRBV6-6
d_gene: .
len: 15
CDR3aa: CASAQRGISGNTIYF
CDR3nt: TGTGCCAGCGCCCAAAGGGGAATCTCTGGAAACACCATATATTTT

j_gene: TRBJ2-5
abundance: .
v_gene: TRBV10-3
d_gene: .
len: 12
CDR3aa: CAISPGQETQYF
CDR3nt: TGTGCCATCAGTCCGGGCCAAGAGACCCAGTACTTC

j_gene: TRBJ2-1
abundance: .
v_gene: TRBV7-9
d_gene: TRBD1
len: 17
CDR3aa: CASSLGQGVGSYNEQFF
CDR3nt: TGTGCCAGCAGCTTAGGACAGGGGGTGGGCTCCTACAATGAGCAGTTCTTC

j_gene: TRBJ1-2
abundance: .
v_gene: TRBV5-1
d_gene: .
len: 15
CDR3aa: CASSLVGDGAYGYTF
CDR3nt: TGCGCCAGCAGCTTGGTTGGGGACGGAGCATATGGCTACACCTTC

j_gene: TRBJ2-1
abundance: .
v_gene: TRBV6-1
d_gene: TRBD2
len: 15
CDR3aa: CASSSGLAGGLEQFF
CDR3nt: TGTGCCAGCAGTAGCGGACTAGCGGGGGGTCTTGAGCAGTTCTTC

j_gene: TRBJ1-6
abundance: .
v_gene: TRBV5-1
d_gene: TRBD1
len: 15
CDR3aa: CASSSRGQNNSPLHF
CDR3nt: TGCGCCAGCAGCTCCAGGGGACAGAATAATTCACCCCTCCACTTT

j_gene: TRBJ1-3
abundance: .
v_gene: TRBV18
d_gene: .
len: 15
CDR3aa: CASSPTSSSGNTIYF
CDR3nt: TGTGCCAGCTCACCGACCTCGAGCTCTGGAAACACCATATATTTT

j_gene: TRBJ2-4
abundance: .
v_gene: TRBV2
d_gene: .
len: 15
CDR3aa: CASSNVIGAKNIQYF
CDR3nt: TGTGCCAGCAGTAATGTAATCGGAGCCAAAAACATTCAGTACTTC

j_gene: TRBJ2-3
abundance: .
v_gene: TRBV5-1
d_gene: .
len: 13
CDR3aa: CASSTGSGAAQYF
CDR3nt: TGCGCCAGCAGCACGGGGTCGGGGGCAGCGCAGTATTTT

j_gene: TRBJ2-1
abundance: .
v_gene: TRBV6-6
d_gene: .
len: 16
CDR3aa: CASSYSKGLGAVEQFF
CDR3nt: TGTGCCAGCAGTTACTCGAAAGGACTGGGGGCTGTAGAGCAGTTCTTC